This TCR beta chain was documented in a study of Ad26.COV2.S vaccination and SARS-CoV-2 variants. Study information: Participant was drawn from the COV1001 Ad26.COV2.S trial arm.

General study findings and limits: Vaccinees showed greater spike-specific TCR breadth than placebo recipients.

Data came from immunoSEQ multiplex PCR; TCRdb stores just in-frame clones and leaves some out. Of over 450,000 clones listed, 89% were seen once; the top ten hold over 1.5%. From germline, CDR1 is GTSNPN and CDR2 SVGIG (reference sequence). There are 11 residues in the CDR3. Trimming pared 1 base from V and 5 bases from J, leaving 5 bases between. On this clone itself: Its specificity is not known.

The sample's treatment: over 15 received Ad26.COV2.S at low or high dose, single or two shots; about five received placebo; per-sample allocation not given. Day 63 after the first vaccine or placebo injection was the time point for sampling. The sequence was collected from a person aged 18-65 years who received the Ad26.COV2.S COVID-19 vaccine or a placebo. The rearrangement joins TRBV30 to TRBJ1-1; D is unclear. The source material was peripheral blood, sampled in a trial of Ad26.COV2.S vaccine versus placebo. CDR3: CAWSASTEAFF. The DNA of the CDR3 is TGTGCCTGGAGTGCCAGTACTGAAGCTTTCTTT.